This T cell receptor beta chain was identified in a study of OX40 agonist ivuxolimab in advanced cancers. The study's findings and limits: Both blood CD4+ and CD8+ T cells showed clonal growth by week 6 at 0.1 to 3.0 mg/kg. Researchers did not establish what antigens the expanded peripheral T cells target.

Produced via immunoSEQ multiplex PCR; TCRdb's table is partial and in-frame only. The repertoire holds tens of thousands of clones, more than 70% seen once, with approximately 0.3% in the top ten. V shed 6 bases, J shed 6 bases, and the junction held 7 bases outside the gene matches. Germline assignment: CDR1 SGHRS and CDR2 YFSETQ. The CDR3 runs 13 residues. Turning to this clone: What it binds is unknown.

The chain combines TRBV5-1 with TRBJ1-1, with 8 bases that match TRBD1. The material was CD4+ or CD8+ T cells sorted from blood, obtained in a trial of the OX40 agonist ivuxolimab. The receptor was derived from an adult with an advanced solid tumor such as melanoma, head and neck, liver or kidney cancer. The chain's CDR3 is CASMTDRGAEAFF. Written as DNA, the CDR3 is TGCGCCAGCATGACAGACAGGGGCGCTGAAGCTTTCTTT.